Listed here are 14 T cell receptor beta chains from one sample, sequenced in a study of CD8 T cells in Susac syndrome. Reverse transcription of roughly 0.5 to 1 ug RNA was performed with random hexamers. TCRdb redid the calling of the immunoSEQ multiplex PCR reads with MiXCR, one entry per CDR3 protein. Among under 200,000 distinct CDR3 sequences listed, roughly 95% were seen once. Sequenced sample: CD4+ T cells from PBMCs. Receptor source: a human donor with Susac syndrome.

This clonotype showed up just once. The chain carries TRBV12-3 or TRBV12-4 and TRBJ1-2, with D possibly TRBD1 on 6 matching bases. This CDR3 spans 15 amino acids. V lost 6 bases and J 3 bases, leaving 17 bases between the germline ends. The CDR3 protein is CASSPLWGLDYGYTF. For the CDR3, the DNA is TGTGCCAGCAGCCCCCTTTGGGGGCTGGACTATGGCTACACCTTC.

The rearrangement links TRBV12-3 or TRBV12-4 to TRBJ2-7; D not resolved. V shed 5 bases and J shed 0 bases, with 14 bases lying between them. The CDR3 contains 15 residues. DNA for the CDR3: TGTGCCAGCAGTCCTCTACTGACTGGCTCCTACGAGCAGTACTTC. This translates into CASSPLLTGSYEQYF.

The chain employs TRBV4-3 and TRBJ2-3, with 8 bases aligning to TRBD2. CDR1 is LGHNA and CDR2 is YSLEER in the germline V gene. The trim removed 2 bases at V and 6 bases at J, leaving 4 bases unmatched. CDR3 length equals 14 residues. The DNA of the CDR3 is TGCGCCAGCAGCCAACGTCCGGGGGGGGATACGCAGTATTTT. Translation gives CASSQRPGGDTQYF.

The V and J genes are TRBV12-3 or TRBV12-4 and TRBJ2-7; 8 bases map to TRBD2. CDR3 size: 14 residues. V shed 7 bases, J shed 6 bases, and the junction held 11 bases outside the gene matches. The CDR3 spells CASTFGGGGFEQYF. The CDR3, as DNA: TGTGCCAGCACCTTCGGGGGCGGGGGGTTCGAGCAGTACTTC.

This clonotype came up a few times. The rearrangement joins TRBV4-3 to TRBJ1-5; D is unresolved. Germline lookup yields CDR1 LGHNA and CDR2 YSLEER. Trimming stripped 0 bases from V and 1 base from J, with 7 bases between. The CDR3 has 15 residues. CDR3: CASSQDLDSNQPQHF. CDR3 bases: TGCGCCAGCAGCCAAGATTTGGACAGCAATCAGCCCCAGCATTTT.

The V call is TRBV29-1, the J call TRBJ2-3, with a tentative D call TRBD2 (5 bases). Per the germline V gene, CDR1 is SQVTM and CDR2 is ANQGSEA. This CDR3 comprises 12 residues. V lost 2 bases and J 4 bases, leaving 7 bases between the germline ends. The CDR3 loop is CSVELAPDTQYF. The CDR3 region has the DNA TGCAGCGTTGAACTAGCCCCAGATACGCAGTATTTT.

This clonotype has a single count. The rearrangement joins TRBV6-5 to TRBJ1-6, with TRBD1 identical over 11 bases. V was clipped by 0 bases and J by 6 bases; unmatched bases: 10. CDR3 size: 19 residues. Germline loops: CDR1 MNHEY, CDR2 SVGAGI. CDR3 sequence reads: CASSYSGQGVWAFNSPLHF. The CDR3 region has the DNA TGTGCCAGCAGTTACTCGGGACAGGGGGTTTGGGCATTTAATTCACCCCTCCACTTT.

The chain recombines TRBV29-1 with TRBJ2-1, with 7 bases fitting TRBD2. The V gene end was trimmed by 5 bases and the J gene end by 4 bases; junction bases not matched to a gene: 8. Germline V gene data show CDR1 as SQVTM and CDR2 as ANQGSEA. CDR3 length: 14 residues. The CDR3 sequence: CSVFLAGVYNEQFF. As DNA, the CDR3 is TGCAGCGTTTTCCTGGCGGGAGTGTACAATGAGCAGTTCTTC.

The rearrangement uses TRBV2 and TRBJ2-7, with D perhaps TRBD1 (5 bases). This CDR3 comprises 11 residues. Trimming left V 5 bases short and J 6 bases short, with 8 bases between. CDR1 and CDR2 (germline): SNHLY, FYNNEI. The CDR3 region is CASSKGSEQYF. CDR3 coding DNA: TGTGCCAGCAGTAAGGGGTCCGAGCAGTACTTC. Looking up the rest from reference TRBV2 and TRBJ2-7 gives the full variable domain: EPEVTQTPSHQVTQMGQEVILRCVPISNHLYFYWYRQILGQKVEFLVSFYNNEISEKSEIFDDQFSVERPDGSNFTLKIRSTKLEDSAMYFCASSKGSEQYFGPGTRLTVT.

The chain couples TRBV5-1 to TRBJ2-3, with a weak D call TRBD2 (5 bases). The CDR3 spans 13 residues. With 4 bases removed from V and 2 bases from J, the gap between germline ends came to 8 bases. Germline-derived CDR1 and CDR2 are SGHRS and YFSETQ. CDR3 amino acids: CASSEGNTDTQYF. DNA of the CDR3: TGCGCCAGCAGCGAGGGCAACACAGATACGCAGTATTTT.

The chain carries TRBV7-2 and TRBJ2-3; 9 nucleotides align to TRBD2. Germline trimming cut 2 bases from V and 3 bases from J; bases unmatched to any gene: 3. Germline CDR1 SGHTA, CDR2 FQGNSA. The CDR3 is 15 amino acids. CDR3 coding DNA: TGTGCCAGCAGCTTATTGCTAGCGGGAACAGATACGCAGTATTTT. Translation gives CASSLLLAGTDTQYF.

V usage is TRBV28 and J usage is TRBJ2-7; D is possibly TRBD2 (5 bases). Germline V CDR1 and CDR2: MDHEN, SYDVKM. This CDR3 spans 14 amino acids. Trimming took 4 bases from V and 1 from J, leaving 11 bases between them. The CDR3 region has the DNA TGTGCCAGCAGTTCCGGAGGTGGATCCTACGAGCAGTACTTC. It is translated as CASSSGGGSYEQYF.

This clonotype appeared a single time. V and J are TRBV9 and TRBJ1-1; D is perhaps TRBD1 (5 bases). The CDR3 has 14 amino acids. Trimming removed 1 base at V and 7 bases at J, with 14 bases between. Germline CDR1 is SGDLS and CDR2 is YYNGEE. The chain's CDR3 is CASSVNGERGEAFF. CDR3 coding DNA: TGTGCCAGCAGCGTAAATGGGGAAAGGGGTGAAGCTTTCTTT.

V and J are TRBV7-9 and TRBJ2-7; D remains unclear. The V gene's germline CDR1 is SEHNR and CDR2 FQNEAQ (reference sequence). The length of the CDR3 is 15 residues. The V and J ends lost 5 bases and 0 bases respectively, with 14 bases between them. The CDR3 nucleotides read TGTGCCAGCAGCCCCCTGGATAGGAGCTCCTACGAGCAGTACTTC. This codes for CASSPLDRSSYEQYF. Complete variable domain (other parts from reference TRBV7-9 and TRBJ2-7): DTGVSQNPRHKITKRGQNVTFRCDPISEHNRLYWYRQTLGQGPEFLTYFQNEAQLEKSRLLSDRFSAERPKGSFSTLEIQRTEQGDSAMYLCASSPLDRSSYEQYFGPGTRLTVT.